This TCR beta chain came from a study of radiotherapy plus CTLA-4 blockade in lung cancer. Comment on this clone: The antigen remains unidentified.

The repertoire was sequenced with immunoSEQ multiplex PCR; TCRdb's copy has only in-frame clones and lacks some. Here the sample spans over 12,000 clones, around 87% being singletons. General study results and limits: Expansion in blood of tumor-derived TCR clones was seen after radiotherapy plus ipilimumab. Early clonal dynamics of blood T cells, together with interferon-beta, were reported as the best response predictor.

The CDR3 spans 17 residues. V lost 4 bases and J lost 5; bases outside the gene matches: 16. Germline-derived CDR1 and CDR2 are SGHTA and FQGNSA. Ipilimumab-mediated CTLA-4 blockade plus focal radiation was given to patients having chemo-refractory metastatic non-small-cell lung cancer. The sequence came from a human donor with non-small cell lung cancer that progressed on radiotherapy plus ipilimumab. Some clones in this sample may be carry-over from other donors' samples. The V gene is TRBV7-2, the J gene TRBJ1-2, with 7 bases fitting TRBD1. The specimen comprised peripheral blood, sampled from a patient treated with radiotherapy plus ipilimumab. DNA of the CDR3: TGTGCCAGCAGCTCTCAACCAGGGGACAGTACGCGTTATGGCTACACCTTC. Translating it yields CASSSQPGDSTRYGYTF.